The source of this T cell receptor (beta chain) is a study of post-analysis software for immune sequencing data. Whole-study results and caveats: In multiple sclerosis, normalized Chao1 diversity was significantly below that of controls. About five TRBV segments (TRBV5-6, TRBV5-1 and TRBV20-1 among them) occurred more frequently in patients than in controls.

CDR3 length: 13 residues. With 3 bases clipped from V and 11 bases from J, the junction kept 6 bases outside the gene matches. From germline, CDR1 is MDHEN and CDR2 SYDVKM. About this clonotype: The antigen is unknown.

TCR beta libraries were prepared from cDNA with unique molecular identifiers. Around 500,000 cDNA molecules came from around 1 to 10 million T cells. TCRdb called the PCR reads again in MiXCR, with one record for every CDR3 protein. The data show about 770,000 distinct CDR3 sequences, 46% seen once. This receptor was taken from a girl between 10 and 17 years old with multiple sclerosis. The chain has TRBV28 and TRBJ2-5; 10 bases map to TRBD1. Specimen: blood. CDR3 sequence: CASSFPGTGVQYF. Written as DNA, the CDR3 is TGTGCCAGCAGTTTCCCCGGGACAGGGGTGCAGTACTTC.